What follows is one TCR beta chain and its context. The antigen remains unidentified. These data are taken from a study of T cells after posttransplantation cyclophosphamide. Study-level results: TRB overlap between skin or GI tissue T cells and blood was limited.

Trimming shortened V by 5 bases and J by 0 bases, and 14 bases separated the two germline ends. The length of the CDR3 is 15 residues. Germline V gives CDR1 LNHDA, CDR2 SQIVND (reference sequence). Controls had myeloablative marrow grafts with methotrexate and calcineurin inhibitor, sampled at 1 year. The assay was immunoSEQ multiplex PCR, and TCRdb's table has in-frame clones only and misses some. The table has 20,000 to 25,000 clones, 85% to 90% seen once. The rearrangement uses TRBV19 and TRBJ2-7; possibly TRBD2 for D (5 bases). Sequencing was performed on PBMCs, taken around 370 days after allogeneic stem cell transplant with calcineurin inhibitor and methotrexate. The sequence came from a female patient between 30 and 40 years old who received an allogeneic stem cell transplant from an unrelated donor, was CMV-positive, and had acute and chronic GVHD. Some T cells may be provided by the graft donor. The CDR3 spells CASSLSERSSYEQYF. CDR3 nucleotide sequence: TGTGCCAGTAGTCTCTCGGAGCGGAGCTCCTACGAGCAGTACTTC.